Following are 15 T cell receptor beta chains from one sample sequenced in a study of T cell responses to AZD1222 COVID-19 vaccine. Using immunoSEQ multiplex PCR, the repertoire was profiled, and TCRdb retains in-frame clones only, with some absent. In the table there are some 130,000 clones, about 93% of which are singletons. Sequencing was performed on peripheral blood, taken on day 0 of AZD1222 vaccination. The source is an adult in good health.

The chain links TRBV6-1 to TRBJ1-5; a possible D gene is TRBD1 (5 bases). V lost 1 base and J 4 bases, leaving 11 bases between the germline ends. The CDR3 is 15 residues long. The V gene's germline CDR1 is MNHNS and CDR2 SASEGT. This CDR3 reads CASSEVQGENQPQHF. Here the CDR3 DNA reads TGTGCCAGCAGTGAAGTGCAGGGCGAGAATCAGCCCCAGCATTTT.

The chain links TRBV28 to TRBJ2-1, with 9 bases lining up with TRBD2. Trimming removed 2 bases from V and 2 bases from J; junction bases left unmatched: 7. This CDR3 has 17 amino acids. Germline V gene sequence: CDR1 MDHEN, CDR2 SYDVKM. In DNA form, the CDR3 reads TGTGCCAGCAGTTTAAGGCGTGCGGGAGGGGCCTACAATGAGCAGTTCTTC. It codes for CASSLRRAGGAYNEQFF.

The chain uses TRBV12-5 and TRBJ2-7; D not certain. CDR1 and CDR2 from the germline V gene are LGHNT and FRNRAP. The CDR3 length is 11 residues. V lost 3 bases and J 5 bases, leaving 5 bases between the germline ends. CDR3 amino acids: CASGFVNEQYF. CDR3 in DNA: TGTGCTAGTGGTTTCGTCAACGAGCAGTACTTC.

V gene TRBV12-5 combines with J gene TRBJ1-5, with no clear D. V shed 3 bases and J shed 0 bases, with 0 bases lying between them. In germline, CDR1 is LGHNT, CDR2 FRNRAP. The CDR3 has 12 residues. The CDR3 is CASGFSNQPQHF. The CDR3 DNA follows: TGTGCTAGTGGTTTTAGCAATCAGCCCCAGCATTTT. Variable domain in full (rest from reference TRBV12-5 and TRBJ1-5): DARVTQTPRHKVTEMGQEVTMRCQPILGHNTVFWYRQTMMQGLELLAYFRNRAPLDDSGMPKDRFSAEMPDATLATLKIQPSEPRDSAVYFCASGFSNQPQHFGDGTRLSIL.

This clone was detected only once. The rearrangement links TRBV15 to TRBJ2-1, with 7 bases matching TRBD2. The J segment lost 1 base and the V segment lost 1 base, leaving 4 bases of the junction unmatched. The CDR3 has 16 residues. Germline V CDR1 and CDR2: LNHNV, YYDKDF (reference sequence). The chain's CDR3 is CATSRGAGESYNEQFF. In DNA, the CDR3 is TGTGCCACCAGCAGAGGGGCGGGAGAGTCCTACAATGAGCAGTTCTTC.

The V gene is TRBV13, the J gene TRBJ2-5; weak D call: TRBD1 (6 bases). The V and J ends lost 3 bases and 5 bases respectively, with 10 bases between them. The germline V gene encodes CDR1 PRHDT and CDR2 FYEKMQ (reference sequence). This CDR3 has 13 residues. CDR3 residues: CASSFGGFETQYF. The DNA of the CDR3 is TGTGCCAGCAGCTTTGGGGGCTTTGAGACCCAGTACTTC. The full variable domain, in which reference TRBV13 and TRBJ2-5 provide the parts outside the CDR3, is AAGVIQSPRHLIKEKRETATLKCYPIPRHDTVYWYQQGPGQDPQFLISFYEKMQSDKGSIPDRFSAQQFSDYHSELNMSSLELGDSALYFCASSFGGFETQYFGPGTRLLVL.

In its sample, this clone was seen once. The chain couples TRBV7-9 to TRBJ2-6; 10 bases align to TRBD1. Looked up from germline, CDR1 is SEHNR and CDR2 is FQNEAQ (reference sequence). With V trimmed by 3 bases and J by 2 bases, 7 bases remained unmatched. The CDR3 totals 18 residues. The CDR3 region is CASSLRRTGGAGANVLTF. The CDR3 DNA reads TGTGCCAGCAGCTTGAGAAGGACAGGGGGAGCTGGGGCCAACGTCCTGACTTTC.

The genes are TRBV5-4 and TRBJ2-2, with TRBD2 matching 13 bases. V trimming: 0 bases; J trimming: 7 bases; junction bases outside the gene matches: 6. This CDR3 has 17 amino acids. The V gene's germline CDR1 is SGHNT and CDR2 YYREEE (reference sequence). The DNA for the CDR3 is TGTGCCAGCAGCTTGGAAGGACTAGCGGGAGTGGGCGGGGAGCTGTTTTTT. It yields the protein CASSLEGLAGVGGELFF. Together with reference TRBV5-4 and TRBJ2-2, the CDR3 gives the full variable domain: ETGVTQSPTHLIKTRGQQVTLRCSSQSGHNTVSWYQQALGQGPQFIFQYYREEENGRGNFPPRFSGLQFPNYSSELNVNALELDDSALYLCASSLEGLAGVGGELFFGEGSRLTVL.

CDR3 DNA sequence: TGTGCCAGCAGCTTAACAGGGGCTTGGGGAACTGAAGCTTTCTTT. Amino acid sequence: CASSLTGAWGTEAFF. This chain links TRBV7-8 with TRBJ1-1; 7 positions agree with TRBD1. Germline loops: CDR1 SGHVS, CDR2 FQNEAQ. This CDR3 contains 15 residues. Trimming removed 2 bases from V and 5 bases from J; junction bases left unmatched: 8. Using reference TRBV7-8 and TRBJ1-1 for the parts outside the CDR3, the full variable domain is GAGVSQSPRYKVAKRGQDVALRCDPISGHVSLFWYQQALGQGPEFLTYFQNEAQLDKSGLPSDRFFAERPEGSVSTLKIQRTQQEDSAVYLCASSLTGAWGTEAFFGQGTRLTVV.

The rearrangement joins TRBV7-8 to TRBJ2-2; D is unclear. Trimming pared 1 base from V and 8 bases from J, leaving 11 bases between. Germline values: CDR1 SGHVS, CDR2 FQNEAQ. This CDR3 spans 14 amino acids. CDR3 protein: CASSLVTRRGELFF. The CDR3 DNA is TGTGCCAGCAGCTTAGTGACCCGCCGAGGGGAGCTGTTTTTT.

This chain uses TRBV30 with TRBJ2-7; 7 positions match TRBD2. The CDR3 spans 16 residues. V was pared by 0 bases and J by 4 bases, with 12 bases of the junction left unmatched. CDR1 is GTSNPN, CDR2 SVGIG, per germline (reference sequence). CDR3 sequence: CAWSVLGASGSYEQYF. CDR3 nucleotide sequence: TGTGCCTGGAGTGTACTAGGGGCTAGCGGATCATACGAGCAGTACTTC.

The chain joins TRBV30 to TRBJ1-1, with TRBD1 identical over 7 bases. The germline CDR1 and CDR2 sequences are GTSNPN and SVGIG (reference sequence). Trimming removed 1 base from V and 0 bases from J; junction bases left unmatched: 5. CDR3 length equals 15 residues. CDR3 amino acids: CAWSAGGQLNTEAFF. CDR3 DNA sequence: TGTGCCTGGAGTGCAGGGGGTCAGTTGAACACTGAAGCTTTCTTT.

The chain uses TRBV30 and TRBJ2-7; D perhaps matches TRBD2 (5 bases). This CDR3 region has 13 residues. In germline, CDR1 is GTSNPN, CDR2 SVGIG (reference sequence). The V gene lost 2 bases and the J gene lost 3 bases, with 11 bases spanning the gap. CDR3 loop: CAWSLDSGYEQYF. CDR3 nucleotide sequence: TGTGCCTGGAGTCTGGACTCGGGCTACGAGCAGTACTTC.

The V gene is TRBV2, the J gene TRBJ1-5, with TRBD1 matching over 9 bases. The CDR3 is made up of 13 amino acids. The J segment lost 7 bases and the V segment lost 6 bases, leaving 4 bases of the junction unmatched. The germline gives CDR1 SNHLY, CDR2 FYNNEI. The CDR3 DNA reads TGTGCCAGCAGAGGGGACAGGGAGCAGCCCCAGCATTTT. It translates to CASRGDREQPQHF.

The chain uses TRBV7-9 and TRBJ1-2, with 9 bases that match TRBD1. The V segment lost 4 bases and the J segment 1 base; nucleotides outside the gene matches: 10. The length of the CDR3 is 17 residues. Per the germline V gene, CDR1 is SEHNR and CDR2 is FQNEAQ (reference sequence). CDR3 nucleotides: TGTGCCAGCAGCTCAGGACAGGGGATACCTAGTAACTATGGCTACACCTTC. Translating it yields CASSSGQGIPSNYGYTF.